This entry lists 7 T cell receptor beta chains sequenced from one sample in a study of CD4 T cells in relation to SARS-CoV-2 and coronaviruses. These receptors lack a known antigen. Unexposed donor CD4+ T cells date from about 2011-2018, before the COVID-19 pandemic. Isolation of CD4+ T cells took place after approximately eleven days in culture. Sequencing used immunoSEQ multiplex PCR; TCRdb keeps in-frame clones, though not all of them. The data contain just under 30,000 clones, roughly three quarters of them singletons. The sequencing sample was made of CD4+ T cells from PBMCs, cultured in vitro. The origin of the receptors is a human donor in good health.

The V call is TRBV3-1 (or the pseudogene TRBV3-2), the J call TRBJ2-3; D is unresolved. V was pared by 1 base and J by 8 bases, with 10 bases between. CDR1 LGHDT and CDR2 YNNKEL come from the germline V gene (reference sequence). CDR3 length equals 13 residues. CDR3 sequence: CASSQGTLGTQYF. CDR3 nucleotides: TGTGCCAGCAGCCAAGGTACCCTCGGTACGCAGTATTTT.

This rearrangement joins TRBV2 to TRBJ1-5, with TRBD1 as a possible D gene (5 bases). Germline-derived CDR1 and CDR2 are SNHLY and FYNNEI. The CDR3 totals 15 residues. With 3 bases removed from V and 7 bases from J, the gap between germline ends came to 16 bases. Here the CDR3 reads CASSDHRSVRQPQHF. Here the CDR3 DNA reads TGTGCCAGCAGTGACCACAGGTCCGTAAGGCAGCCCCAGCATTTT. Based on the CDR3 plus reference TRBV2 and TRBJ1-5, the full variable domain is EPEVTQTPSHQVTQMGQEVILRCVPISNHLYFYWYRQILGQKVEFLVSFYNNEISEKSEIFDDQFSVERPDGSNFTLKIRSTKLEDSAMYFCASSDHRSVRQPQHFGDGTRLSIL.

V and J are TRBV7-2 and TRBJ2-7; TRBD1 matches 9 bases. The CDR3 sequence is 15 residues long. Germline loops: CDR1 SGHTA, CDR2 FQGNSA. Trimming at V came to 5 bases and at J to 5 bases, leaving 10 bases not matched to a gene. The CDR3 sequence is CASSTRQGGRDEQYF. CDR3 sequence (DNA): TGTGCCAGCAGCACCCGACAGGGGGGTCGGGACGAGCAGTACTTC. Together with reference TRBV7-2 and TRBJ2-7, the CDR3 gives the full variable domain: GAGVSQSPSNKVTEKGKDVELRCDPISGHTALYWYRQSLGQGLEFLIYFQGNSAPDKSGLPSDRFSAERTGGSVSTLTIQRTQQEDSAVYLCASSTRQGGRDEQYFGPGTRLTVT.

CDR3: CASSLIRTEYQPQHF. Here the CDR3 DNA reads TGTGCCAGCAGCTTAATACGGACAGAATATCAGCCCCAGCATTTT. This rearrangement joins TRBV7-2 to TRBJ1-5; TRBD1 is a possible D gene (6 bases). Trimming took off 2 bases at V and 5 bases at J, with 13 bases between the two ends. This CDR3 has 15 amino acids. Germline V lookup: CDR1 SGHTA, CDR2 FQGNSA.

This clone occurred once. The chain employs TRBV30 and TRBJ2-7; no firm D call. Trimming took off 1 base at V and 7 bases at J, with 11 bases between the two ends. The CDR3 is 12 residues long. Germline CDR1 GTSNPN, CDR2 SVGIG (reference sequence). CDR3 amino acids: CAWSEQSVEQYF. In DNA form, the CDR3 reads TGTGCCTGGAGTGAGCAGTCTGTAGAGCAGTACTTC.

The CDR3 loop reads CASSQERRNYGYTF. DNA of the CDR3: TGTGCCAGCAGCCAAGAGAGGCGTAACTATGGCTACACCTTC. This rearrangement joins TRBV4-2 to TRBJ1-2; D is undetermined. Between the trimmed V and J ends, which lost 0 bases and 1 base, there was a span of 6 bases. This CDR3 comprises 14 residues. Germline values: CDR1 LGHNA, CDR2 YNFKEQ.

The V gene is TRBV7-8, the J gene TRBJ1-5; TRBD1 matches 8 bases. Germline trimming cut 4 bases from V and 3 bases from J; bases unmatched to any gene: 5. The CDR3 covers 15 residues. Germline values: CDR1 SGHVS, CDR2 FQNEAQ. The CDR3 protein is CASSSLTGANQPQHF. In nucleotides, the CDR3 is TGTGCCAGCAGCTCCCTGACAGGGGCCAATCAGCCCCAGCATTTT.